These T cell receptor beta chains were read from a single sample in a study of shared clonotypes between healthy human individuals. Clones were read by immunoSEQ multiplex PCR, and TCRdb kept only the in-frame ones, dropping some. Of roughly 2 million clones listed, 90% to 96% are singletons. Sequencing was performed on naive CD4+ T cells sorted from blood. These receptors all stem from a man between 18 and 29 years old in good health. Each CDR3 is given with its conserved first and last residue. Fields, in order: J gene, V gene, clone size, CDR3 protein. Size is omitted from some rows. Given values are once, few, many or a class for expanded clones.

j_gene: TRBJ1-6
v_gene: TRBV27
abundance: NA
CDR3aa: CASSPTKGLNSPLHF

j_gene: TRBJ1-6
v_gene: TRBV6-1
abundance: NA
CDR3aa: CASSETTGNSPLHF

j_gene: TRBJ1-4
v_gene: TRBV18
abundance: NA
CDR3aa: CASSPVGEKLFF

j_gene: TRBJ2-5
v_gene: TRBV10-2
abundance: NA
CDR3aa: CASSENRGTGETQYF

j_gene: TRBJ1-1
v_gene: TRBV11-2
abundance: NA
CDR3aa: CASSLSRGTEAFF

j_gene: TRBJ1-6
v_gene: TRBV5-4
abundance: few
CDR3aa: CASSLKGDSPLHF

j_gene: TRBJ1-4
v_gene: TRBV18
abundance: NA
CDR3aa: CASSPPERTGGEKLFF

j_gene: TRBJ2-1
v_gene: TRBV11-3
abundance: NA
CDR3aa: CASSLDPQGNEQFF

j_gene: TRBJ2-7
v_gene: TRBV30
abundance: NA
CDR3aa: CAWSTGGYEQYF

j_gene: TRBJ2-3
v_gene: TRBV18
abundance: NA
CDR3aa: CASSPWITADTDTQYF

j_gene: TRBJ2-5
v_gene: TRBV28
abundance: NA
CDR3aa: CASRGWGTQYF

j_gene: TRBJ1-5
v_gene: TRBV6-1
abundance: NA
CDR3aa: CASSDGVGGRAGQPQHF

j_gene: TRBJ1-5
v_gene: TRBV10-1
abundance: few
CDR3aa: CASSEEGQPQHF

j_gene: TRBJ2-7
v_gene: TRBV18
abundance: NA
CDR3aa: CASSLTLAGGTGEQYF

j_gene: TRBJ2-2
v_gene: TRBV28
abundance: NA
CDR3aa: CASNRAGVGTGELFF

j_gene: TRBJ2-5
v_gene: TRBV5-1
abundance: NA
CDR3aa: CASSLVWGSETQYF

j_gene: TRBJ2-5
v_gene: TRBV11-2
abundance: NA
CDR3aa: CASSSGLAGSETQYF

j_gene: TRBJ2-7
v_gene: TRBV5-4
abundance: NA
CDR3aa: CASSLYEQGGQYF

j_gene: TRBJ1-5
v_gene: TRBV19
abundance: NA
CDR3aa: CASSIWGTGNQPQHF

j_gene: TRBJ1-5
v_gene: TRBV6-1
abundance: NA
CDR3aa: CASTLGPNQPQHF

j_gene: TRBJ1-5
v_gene: TRBV7-2
abundance: NA
CDR3aa: CASSFGYSNQPQHF

j_gene: TRBJ2-7
v_gene: TRBV5-4
abundance: NA
CDR3aa: CASSAGTIYEQYF

j_gene: TRBJ2-7
v_gene: TRBV6-1
abundance: NA
CDR3aa: CASSGTGQGFEEQYF

j_gene: TRBJ2-2
v_gene: TRBV2
abundance: once
CDR3aa: CASSATSGMNTGELFF

j_gene: TRBJ2-3
v_gene: TRBV7-2
abundance: NA
CDR3aa: CASSRTSGSTDTQYF

j_gene: TRBJ1-2
v_gene: TRBV5-1
abundance: NA
CDR3aa: CASSVYLDRADYGYTF

j_gene: TRBJ2-7
v_gene: TRBV7-2
abundance: NA
CDR3aa: CASSWETGSHEQYF

j_gene: TRBJ1-5
v_gene: TRBV9
abundance: NA
CDR3aa: CASVTGWGNQPQHF

j_gene: TRBJ1-6
v_gene: TRBV28
abundance: NA
CDR3aa: CASSPGDFEGALHF

j_gene: TRBJ1-1
v_gene: TRBV7-3
abundance: NA
CDR3aa: CASSPHGGTNTEAFF

j_gene: TRBJ2-5
v_gene: TRBV2
abundance: NA
CDR3aa: CASSIQETQYF

j_gene: TRBJ2-1
v_gene: TRBV9
abundance: NA
CDR3aa: CASSVGGGDGGRANEQFF

j_gene: TRBJ1-3
v_gene: TRBV6-1
abundance: NA
CDR3aa: CASILDRAGNTIYF

j_gene: TRBJ1-3
v_gene: TRBV5-4
abundance: NA
CDR3aa: CASSLDGTAGNTIYF

j_gene: TRBJ2-1
v_gene: TRBV4-3
abundance: NA
CDR3aa: CASSHLLLLAAERGEQFF

j_gene: TRBJ2-7
v_gene: TRBV18
abundance: once
CDR3aa: CASSPGDRLSSYEQYF

j_gene: TRBJ2-1
v_gene: TRBV10-3
abundance: NA
CDR3aa: CAIRETGGVYNEQFF

j_gene: TRBJ2-1
v_gene: TRBV7-7
abundance: NA
CDR3aa: CASSPEGRGEQFF

j_gene: TRBJ1-1
v_gene: TRBV4-3
abundance: NA
CDR3aa: CASSQRTGDMLSTEAFF

j_gene: TRBJ1-1
v_gene: TRBV5-1
abundance: NA
CDR3aa: CASRMGIGLNTEAFF

j_gene: TRBJ1-2
v_gene: TRBV5-1
abundance: NA
CDR3aa: CASTQPRYTEAYGYTF

j_gene: TRBJ2-3
v_gene: TRBV4-3
abundance: NA
CDR3aa: CASSQGTYRGSSGDTQYF

j_gene: TRBJ1-2
v_gene: TRBV28
abundance: NA
CDR3aa: CASSTGPGYGYTF

j_gene: TRBJ2-7
v_gene: TRBV20-1
abundance: NA
CDR3aa: CSARGQVGQYF

j_gene: TRBJ1-2
v_gene: TRBV5-6
abundance: NA
CDR3aa: CASSLGLIGYTF

j_gene: TRBJ1-6
v_gene: TRBV9
abundance: NA
CDR3aa: CASSGQGGYNSPLHF

j_gene: TRBJ2-5
v_gene: TRBV11-3
abundance: NA
CDR3aa: CASSPNGGETQYF

j_gene: TRBJ2-7
v_gene: TRBV5-6
abundance: NA
CDR3aa: CASSFAGTGTSYEQYF

j_gene: TRBJ1-6
v_gene: TRBV6-6
abundance: NA
CDR3aa: CAISLQYNSPLHF

j_gene: TRBJ2-2
v_gene: TRBV7-9
abundance: NA
CDR3aa: CASSLSPTGLTGELFF

j_gene: TRBJ2-5
v_gene: TRBV6-5
abundance: NA
CDR3aa: CASSYSRSRRETQYF

j_gene: TRBJ2-2
v_gene: TRBV7-9
abundance: NA
CDR3aa: CASSTTGGSTGELFF

j_gene: TRBJ2-7
v_gene: TRBV20-1
abundance: NA
CDR3aa: CSARPGDEQYF

j_gene: TRBJ2-7
v_gene: TRBV4-1
abundance: NA
CDR3aa: CASSRNQQGDRPYEQYF

j_gene: TRBJ1-2
v_gene: TRBV6-5
abundance: few
CDR3aa: CASSNAGERYGYTF

j_gene: TRBJ1-1
v_gene: TRBV6-6
abundance: NA
CDR3aa: CASRSQGSGTEAFF

j_gene: TRBJ2-1
v_gene: TRBV10-3
abundance: NA
CDR3aa: CATRTASSYNEQFF